This passage covers 4 T cell receptor beta chains from one sample sequenced in a study of blood T cells in healthy people across ages. Alongside a J-beta primer mix, a sample-barcoded 5' primer served in a second PCR lasting 7 to 11 cycles. MiXCR, run by TCRdb on the 5' RACE reads, gives a single entry per CDR3 protein. The profile covers over 1,200,000 distinct CDR3 sequences, with 59% appearing a single time and approximately 7% taken by the ten largest. Sequencing was performed on blood. These receptors all stem from a man aged 18 to 30 in good health.

The chain combines TRBV3-1 with TRBJ2-7; unclear D gene. Germline loops: CDR1 LGHDT, CDR2 YNNKEL (reference sequence). The CDR3 runs to 12 residues. Trimming took off 5 bases at V and 3 bases at J, with 8 bases between the two ends. CDR3 nucleotides: TGTGCCAGCAGCATCGGAAACTACGAGCAGTACTTC. As protein: CASSIGNYEQYF.

The rearrangement uses TRBV28 and TRBJ2-7; D is perhaps TRBD2 (6 bases). Between the trimmed V and J ends, which lost 5 bases and 0 bases, there was a span of 17 bases. The germline CDR1 and CDR2 sequences are MDHEN and SYDVKM. There are 16 residues in the CDR3. The CDR3 loop reads CASSKPGLRSSYEQYF. For the CDR3, the DNA is TGTGCCAGCAGTAAACCGGGACTCCGAAGCTCCTACGAGCAGTACTTC.

The J gene is TRBJ2-3, the V gene TRBV12-3 or TRBV12-4; D is tentatively TRBD1 or TRBD2 (5 bases each). Between the trimmed V and J ends, which lost 1 base and 6 bases, there was a span of 14 bases. CDR3 length: 15 amino acids. CDR3 in DNA: TGTGCCAGCAGTTTAGTAGGGACCGAGAGCGATACGCAGTATTTT. Translating it yields CASSLVGTESDTQYF.

This chain uses TRBV4-1 with TRBJ2-5; 10 nucleotides agree with TRBD2. This CDR3 spans 17 amino acids. Per the germline V gene, CDR1 is MGHRA and CDR2 is YSYEKL. V trimming: 3 bases; J trimming: 0 bases; junction bases outside the gene matches: 7. The CDR3: CASSHSPSGGYQETQYF. The CDR3 nucleotides are TGCGCCAGCAGCCATTCCCCTAGCGGGGGTTACCAAGAGACCCAGTACTTC.